The 18 T cell receptor beta chains in this list originate from one sample, sequenced in a study of cytomegalovirus exposure and HLA in healthy donors. TCRdb's table, derived via immunoSEQ multiplex PCR, lists solely in-frame clones and lacks some. The sample has about 160,000 clones, roughly nine tenths seen once. The sequenced sample consisted of PBMCs. These receptor sequences come from a woman under 30 in good health and CMV-seropositive.

This clone has just one count. The chain links TRBV7-9 to TRBJ1-5; D might be TRBD1 (5 bases). V shed 3 bases and J shed 4 bases, with 10 bases lying between them. CDR3 length equals 14 residues. In germline, CDR1 is SEHNR, CDR2 FQNEAQ (reference sequence). The CDR3 region has the DNA TGTGCCAGCAGCTTTCAGGGTTTAAATCAGCCCCAGCATTTT. This sequence encodes CASSFQGLNQPQHF.

The chain employs TRBV29-1 and TRBJ2-5; tentative D call: TRBD2 (5 bases). V was shortened by 5 bases and J by 5 bases, with 12 bases between the two germline ends. The CDR3 has 12 residues. Germline CDR1 is SQVTM and CDR2 is ANQGSEA. The CDR3 reads CSVPGIWETQYF. The CDR3 nucleotides read TGCAGCGTTCCCGGGATCTGGGAGACCCAGTACTTC.

The chain is built from TRBV5-1 and TRBJ2-5, with D possibly TRBD2 on 6 matching bases. This CDR3 has 14 residues. CDR1 is SGHRS and CDR2 is YFSETQ in the germline V gene. The ends were cut back, 4 bases at V and 0 bases at J, with 10 bases in the middle. CDR3 sequence: CASSKASDQETQYF. In nucleotides, the CDR3 is TGCGCCAGCAGCAAAGCTAGCGACCAAGAGACCCAGTACTTC.

V is TRBV12-5 and J is TRBJ1-1; weak D call: TRBD1 (6 bases). This CDR3 spans 16 amino acids. Per germline, CDR1 LGHNT and CDR2 FRNRAP. V was pared by 7 bases and J by 0 bases, with 18 bases between. Here the CDR3 DNA reads TGTGCTAGTGCCCCCACCTGGGGGCAGATGAACACTGAAGCTTTCTTT. It encodes CASAPTWGQMNTEAFF.

As regards this clone: Mismatch with germline at one junction end may stem from a read error. The chain couples TRBV7-7 to TRBJ2-1, with TRBD1 matching 9 bases. This CDR3 spans 15 amino acids. CDR1 and CDR2 (germline): SSHAT, FNYEAQ (reference sequence). CDR3 in amino acids: CASSHRDREGNEQFF. CDR3 nucleotides: TGTGCTAGCAGTCACCGGGACAGGGAAGGTAATGAGCAGTTCTTC.

The V gene is TRBV19, the J gene TRBJ2-1; 9 bases are shared with TRBD2. Germline-derived CDR1 and CDR2 are LNHDA and SQIVND (reference sequence). The CDR3 sequence is 16 residues long. V dropped 6 bases and J dropped 2; count of bases not matched to a gene: 8. The CDR3 sequence is CASRDGGRVTYNEQFF. CDR3 DNA sequence: TGTGCCAGTAGGGACGGCGGGAGGGTTACCTACAATGAGCAGTTCTTC.

V is TRBV10-2 and J is TRBJ2-3, with D maybe TRBD2 (5 bases). Looked up from germline, CDR1 is WSHSY and CDR2 is SAAADI. There are 15 residues in the CDR3. V lost 3 bases and J lost 1, with 11 bases in between. Here the CDR3 reads CASSDRARGTDTQYF. The CDR3 DNA follows: TGCGCCAGCAGTGATCGAGCGAGGGGCACAGATACGCAGTATTTT.

In the case of this clone: In the same sample, other DNA sequences code for this CDR3. The J gene is TRBJ1-2, the V gene TRBV6-6, with 7 positions matching TRBD1. The V segment lost 6 bases and the J segment 3 bases; nucleotides outside the gene matches: 13. CDR3 length: 16 amino acids. From germline, CDR1 is MNHNY and CDR2 SVGAGI (reference sequence). The CDR3 sequence: CASSFLIGGTDYGYTF. DNA of the CDR3: TGTGCCAGCAGCTTCCTCATAGGGGGCACGGACTATGGCTACACCTTC.

Details on this clone: A much larger clone is a single base away; this may be a read error. This chain uses TRBV25-1 with TRBJ1-2; D call uncertain. In germline, CDR1 is MGHDK, CDR2 SYGVNS. CDR3 length: 14 amino acids. V gave up 6 bases and J gave up 2 bases, with 13 bases separating them. Here the CDR3 reads CASSLSGSNYGYTF. The CDR3 nucleotides are TGTGCCAGCAGCTTGTCGGGTTCCAACTATGGCTACACCTTC.

This clone was seen a few times. The chain recombines TRBV21-1 with TRBJ1-2; the table assigns TRBD1, which was not confirmed against the DNA. TRBV21-1 is annotated as a pseudogene. This CDR3 is built from 12 residues. This CDR3 is CASSRGHYGYTF. CDR3 in DNA: TGTGCCAGCAGCAGGGGGCACTATGGCTACACCTTC.

CDR3 sequence: CASSPRDSGKLFF. The CDR3 coding sequence is TGTGCCAGCAGTCCTCGGGACTCCGGGAAACTGTTTTTT. V gene TRBV6-5 combines with J gene TRBJ1-4; TRBD1 might be the D (5 bases). This CDR3 has 13 amino acids. V was pared by 5 bases and J by 11 bases, with 15 bases between. Germline V gene data show CDR1 as MNHEY and CDR2 as SVGAGI.

J is TRBJ1-3 and V is TRBV11-2; no clear D. Per germline, CDR1 SGHAT and CDR2 FQNNGV. The CDR3 contains 15 residues. V lost 3 bases and J lost 0, with 9 bases in between. The CDR3 nucleotides read TGTGCCAGCAGCTTGGTTTTTAGCTCTGGAAACACCATATATTTT. Encoded protein: CASSLVFSSGNTIYF.

This sequence joins TRBV6-5 and TRBJ1-1; TRBD1 aligns across 9 bases. CDR1 and CDR2 (germline): MNHEY, SVGAGI. The CDR3 runs 14 residues. Trimming removed 7 bases from V and 12 bases from J; junction bases left unmatched: 15. The CDR3 protein is CASTRQGGDAHTFF. CDR3 nucleotide sequence: TGTGCCAGCACCAGACAGGGGGGGGATGCCCATACTTTCTTT.

The rearrangement joins TRBV27 to TRBJ2-3; the D gene is possibly TRBD1 (6 bases). Germline lookup yields CDR1 MNHEY and CDR2 SMNVEV (reference sequence). The CDR3 loop spans 15 amino acids. The V and J ends lost 5 bases and 6 bases respectively, with 18 bases between them. As DNA, the CDR3 is TGTGCCAGCAGTCCCTTGGGGTCTCAGGGGGATACGCAGTATTTT. This encodes CASSPLGSQGDTQYF.

CDR3 nucleotides: TGTGCCAGCAGCTTAGAGGGGAAAAACATTCAGTACTTC. Translating gives CASSLEGKNIQYF. The chain carries TRBV7-8 and TRBJ2-4; D might be TRBD1 (5 bases). Trimming pared 1 base from V and 4 bases from J, leaving 5 bases between. Germline lookup yields CDR1 SGHVS and CDR2 FQNEAQ. The CDR3 is 13 residues long.

V and J are TRBV7-2 and TRBJ2-7; weak D call: TRBD1 (7 bases). Germline CDR1 SGHTA, CDR2 FQGNSA. Trimming took 2 bases from V and 5 from J, leaving 16 bases between them. This CDR3 comprises 15 residues. The CDR3 protein is CASSLKGASVHEQYF. Written as DNA, the CDR3 is TGTGCCAGCAGCTTAAAGGGGGCTAGCGTCCACGAGCAGTACTTC.

CDR3 amino acids: CASSHLDRPYGYTF. The CDR3 DNA sequence: TGCGCCAGCAGCCACTTGGACAGGCCCTATGGCTACACCTTC. The V and J genes are TRBV4-1 and TRBJ1-2, with TRBD1 matching 7 bases. Germline values: CDR1 MGHRA, CDR2 YSYEKL. The J segment lost 4 bases and the V segment lost 3 bases, leaving 5 bases of the junction unmatched. The CDR3 has 14 amino acids.

This clone came up once. V is TRBV27 and J is TRBJ1-1, with 7 bases aligning to TRBD1. Germline values: CDR1 MNHEY, CDR2 SMNVEV (reference sequence). The CDR3 has 15 residues. V lost 5 bases, J lost 1 base, and 7 bases stayed unmatched. The CDR3 nucleotides are TGTGCCAGCAGTCGCGGGACAGTGTCGAACACTGAAGCTTTCTTT. It codes for CASSRGTVSNTEAFF.